This T cell receptor (beta chain) was captured by sequencing in a study of shared clonotypes between healthy human individuals. Overall study: Serving as donors were two women and a few men, whose ages spanned 18 to 49.

The CDR3 has 14 residues. Trimming removed 4 bases from V and 1 base from J, with 10 bases in between. CDR1 and CDR2 from the germline V gene are SGHTA and FQGNSA. TCRdb keeps only in-frame clones here, not all; method: immunoSEQ multiplex PCR. The sample carries around 2.5 million clones, approximately 93% recorded once. The rearrangement uses TRBV7-2 and TRBJ1-1; TRBD1 might be the D (6 bases). This clonotype was obtained from a man between 18 and 29 years old in good health. Some clones in this sample may be carry-over from other donors' samples. Sequences were obtained from naive CD4+ T cells from PBMCs. Subset defined: CD45RA+ positively selected. The CDR3 DNA is TGTGCCAGCAGCTCCCAGGGGAGGAACACTGAAGCTTTCTTT. Translated: CASSSQGRNTEAFF.